The 5 T cell receptor beta chains below were found in one sample sequenced in a study of blood T cell repertoires in COVID-19. Profiling relied on immunoSEQ multiplex PCR, and the TCRdb table lists in-frame clones only, not all of them. Of fewer than 250,000 clones listed, 83% are singletons. Sequencing input: peripheral blood. These receptor sequences come from a woman aged 40-49 years with active or convalescent COVID-19.

The chain has TRBV30 and TRBJ2-3, with D possibly TRBD2 on 6 matching bases. Trimming pared 8 bases from V and 3 bases from J, leaving 12 bases between. Germline V gene data show CDR1 as GTSNPN and CDR2 as SVGIG (reference sequence). CDR3 length: 12 residues. For the CDR3, the DNA is TGTGCCGGAGGGTCAGGGACAGATACGCAGTATTTT. It translates to CAGGSGTDTQYF.

The J gene is TRBJ1-4, the V gene TRBV29-1, with 7 positions matching TRBD1. Per the germline V gene, CDR1 is SQVTM and CDR2 is ANQGSEA. With 6 bases clipped from V and 5 bases from J, the junction kept 12 bases outside the gene matches. CDR3 size: 15 residues. This CDR3 reads CSVAGDSSRNEKLFF. In nucleotides, the CDR3 is TGCAGCGTGGCTGGGGACAGCTCACGGAATGAAAAACTGTTTTTT.

This clone has only one observation. The chain combines TRBV5-1 with TRBJ1-4, with D tentatively TRBD1 (5 bases). The V end lost 0 bases, the J end lost 4 bases, and 7 bases lay between the germline ends. Germline CDR1 and CDR2: SGHRS and YFSETQ. This CDR3 comprises 14 residues. DNA for the CDR3: TGCGCCAGCAGCTTGGAGGGGCGTAATGAAAAACTGTTTTTT. It is translated as CASSLEGRNEKLFF.

CDR3 protein: CASRQPRGHEQFF. The CDR3 DNA is TGTGCAAGTCGCCAACCTAGGGGGCATGAGCAGTTCTTC. The J gene is TRBJ2-1, the V gene TRBV12-2; the DNA was not compared with TRBD1, the D call given in the table. TRBV12-2 is classified as a pseudogene. CDR3 length: 13 residues.

The genes are TRBV2 and TRBJ2-4; a possible D gene is TRBD1 (6 bases). Trimming cost V 4 bases and J 5 bases, with 15 bases left between them. The CDR3 runs to 15 residues. Germline CDR1 and CDR2: SNHLY and FYNNEI. CDR3 protein: CASSALDRAENIQYF. The CDR3 nucleotides read TGTGCCAGCAGTGCTTTGGACAGAGCAGAAAACATTCAGTACTTC.